The clone carrying this T cell receptor beta chain was observed a single time. Its antigen is unidentified. The data derive from a study of siplizumab effects on memory and regulatory T cells. TCRdb's table, derived via immunoSEQ multiplex PCR, lists solely in-frame clones and lacks some. The sample shows about 69,000 clones, 80% to 90% of them seen only once. Study observations and caveats: Suppressive function of proliferating Tregs from siplizumab cultures was not confirmed. The drug siplizumab significantly decreased the alloreactive sequences that could be traced to unstimulated CD4+ memory cells. It seemed that naive T cells were more diverse than memory cells and were major contributors to the alloresponse.

Germline V gives CDR1 GTSNPN, CDR2 SVGIG (reference sequence). V was shortened by 0 bases and J by 7 bases, with 12 bases between the two germline ends. The CDR3 has 13 amino acids. The sequence derives from a human donor in good health. V gene TRBV30 combines with J gene TRBJ2-5; possible D gene TRBD2, 6 bases. The sample comprised Tregs sorted from blood. The CDR3, as DNA: TGTGCCTGGAGTGTAAATCTGCGGGGGACCCAGTACTTC. Amino acids: CAWSVNLRGTQYF.